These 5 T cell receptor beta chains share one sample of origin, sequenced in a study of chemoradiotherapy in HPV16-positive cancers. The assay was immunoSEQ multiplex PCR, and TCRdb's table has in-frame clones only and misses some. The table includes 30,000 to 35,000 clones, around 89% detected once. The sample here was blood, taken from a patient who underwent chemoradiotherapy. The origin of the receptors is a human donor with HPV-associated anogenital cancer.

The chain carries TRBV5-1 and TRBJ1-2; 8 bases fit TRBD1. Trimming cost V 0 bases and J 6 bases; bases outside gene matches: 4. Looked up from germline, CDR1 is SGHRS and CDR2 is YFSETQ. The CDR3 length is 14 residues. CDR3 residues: CASSLGTGLDGYTF. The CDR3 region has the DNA TGCGCCAGCAGCTTGGGGACAGGGTTGGATGGCTACACCTTC.

Here the CDR3 reads CASSWGLAGGETQYF. Written as DNA, the CDR3 is TGCGCCAGCAGCTGGGGACTAGCGGGAGGGGAGACCCAGTACTTC. V gene TRBV5-1 combines with J gene TRBJ2-5; 16 bases are shared with TRBD2. This CDR3 has 15 amino acids. V lost 3 bases to trimming and J lost 5 bases; unmatched junction nucleotides: 1. In germline, CDR1 is SGHRS, CDR2 YFSETQ.

CDR3 amino acids: CASSPPGRGLPTNEKLFF. The CDR3 coding sequence is TGTGCCAGCTCACCACCGGGCAGGGGGCTGCCAACTAATGAAAAACTGTTTTTT. The rearrangement joins TRBV18 to TRBJ1-4; 8 bases align to TRBD1. Per germline, CDR1 KGHSH and CDR2 LQKENI. CDR3 length: 18 amino acids. J gave up 0 bases and V 0 bases, and 6 bases lay outside the gene matches.

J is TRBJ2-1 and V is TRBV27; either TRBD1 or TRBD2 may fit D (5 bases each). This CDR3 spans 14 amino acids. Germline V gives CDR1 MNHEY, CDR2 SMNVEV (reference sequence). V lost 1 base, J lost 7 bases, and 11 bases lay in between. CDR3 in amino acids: CASSLLGTPNEQFF. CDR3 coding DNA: TGTGCCAGCAGTTTATTGGGGACCCCTAATGAGCAGTTCTTC.

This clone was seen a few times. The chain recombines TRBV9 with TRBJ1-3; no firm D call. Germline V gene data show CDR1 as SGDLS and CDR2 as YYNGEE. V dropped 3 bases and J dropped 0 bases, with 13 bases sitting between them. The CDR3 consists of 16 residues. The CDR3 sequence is CASSDGRLTSGNTIYF. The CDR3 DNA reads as TGTGCCAGCAGCGATGGGAGACTGACCTCTGGAAACACCATATATTTT.